The 5 T cell receptor beta chains given below trace back to one sample, sequenced in a study of cytomegalovirus exposure and HLA in healthy donors. The primer mix had 60 Vbeta and 13 Jbeta primers. The protocol was immunoSEQ multiplex PCR, while the TCRdb copy is restricted to in-frame clones and leaves out a portion. The repertoire holds under 200,000 clones, 68% seen once, with approximately 1.5% in the top ten. Sequenced material: PBMCs. These receptors were obtained from a man between 45 and 60 years old in good health and CMV-seronegative.

The chain couples TRBV2 to TRBJ2-7, with no clear D. V lost 4 bases and J lost 6, with 16 bases in between. Germline CDR1 and CDR2: SNHLY and FYNNEI. This CDR3 comprises 14 residues. CDR3: CASSARLERIEQYF. CDR3 DNA: TGTGCCAGCAGTGCGAGGTTAGAAAGGATCGAGCAGTACTTC.

The rearrangement uses TRBV6-1 and TRBJ1-2; D unclear. V gave up 5 bases and J gave up 8 bases, with 18 bases separating them. Germline-derived CDR1 and CDR2 are MNHNS and SASEGT. This CDR3 contains 14 residues. The CDR3 DNA reads as TGTGCCAGCAGTACCGGGTCCCACGGCGGGGGCTACACCTTC. Its protein product is CASSTGSHGGGYTF.

The chain has TRBV14 and TRBJ2-7, with a tentative D call TRBD1 (6 bases). The CDR3 consists of 20 residues. Germline CDR1 is SGHDN and CDR2 is FVKESK. Between the trimmed V and J ends, which lost 3 bases and 2 bases, there was a span of 29 bases. CDR3 bases: TGTGCCAGCAGCCAGGAGATCGAACGGCAGGGGTCTCGTCTTCCCTACGAGCAGTACTTC. As protein: CASSQEIERQGSRLPYEQYF. Drawing the rest from reference TRBV14 and TRBJ2-7, the complete variable domain is EAGVTQFPSHSVIEKGQTVTLRCDPISGHDNLYWYRRVMGKEIKFLLHFVKESKQDESGMPNNRFLAERTGGTYSTLKVQPAELEDSGVYFCASSQEIERQGSRLPYEQYFGPGTRLTVT.

In nucleotides, the CDR3 is TGCGCCAGCAGCCAAGCCGGGACAGGTTATGGCTACACCTTC. Encoded protein: CASSQAGTGYGYTF. V gene TRBV4-1 combines with J gene TRBJ1-2, with TRBD1 matching over 8 bases. This CDR3 spans 14 amino acids. The V and J ends lost 1 base and 5 bases, in that order; junction bases with no gene match: 3. In germline, CDR1 is MGHRA, CDR2 YSYEKL.

V gene TRBV28 combines with J gene TRBJ2-7; tentative D call: TRBD1 (6 bases). The V gene's germline CDR1 is MDHEN and CDR2 SYDVKM. This CDR3 is 16 amino acids long. Trimming shortened V by 2 bases and J by 4 bases, and 18 bases separated the two germline ends. The CDR3 sequence is CASSLPTGSILYEQYF. Written as DNA, the CDR3 is TGTGCCAGCAGTTTACCTACAGGGTCCATTTTATACGAGCAGTACTTC.